The 31 T cell receptor beta chains in this list originate from one sample, sequenced in a study of identifying expanded T cells in peripheral blood. The method was immunoSEQ multiplex PCR; TCRdb's version includes in-frame clones alone and lacks a portion of them. The sample has around 94,000 clones; around 88% are singletons. The specimen was blood. These TCRs come from a person between 18 and 75 years old in good health.

This clone was picked up a small number of times. The chain recombines TRBV30 with TRBJ1-5; D remains ambiguous. Germline assignment: CDR1 GTSNPN and CDR2 SVGIG (reference sequence). The V end lost 3 bases, the J end lost 5 bases, and 11 bases lay between the germline ends. The CDR3 sequence is 13 residues long. CDR3 nucleotides: TGTGCCTGGAGCCCTAGGGAAGATCAGCCCCAGCATTTT. This encodes CAWSPREDQPQHF.

The CDR3 region has the DNA TGCGCCAGCAGCTTCTCACTCCGCACCGGGGAGCTGTTTTTT. This translates into CASSFSLRTGELFF. V is TRBV5-1 and J is TRBJ2-2; D not certain. Germline V gene data show CDR1 as SGHRS and CDR2 as YFSETQ. CDR3 length: 14 residues. V lost 2 bases to trimming and J lost 4 bases, with 9 bases between them.

The gene calls are TRBV7-3 and TRBJ1-3; maybe TRBD1 (6 bases). The ends were cut back, 5 bases at V and 2 bases at J, with 16 bases in the middle. The CDR3 sequence is 16 residues long. The germline CDR1 and CDR2 sequences are SGHTA and FQGTGA. This chain's CDR3 is CASSPRGSHTGNTIYF. CDR3 bases: TGTGCCAGCAGCCCCAGGGGTAGCCACACTGGAAACACCATATATTTT.

The chain combines TRBV29-1 with TRBJ1-2; D is unclear. V lost 4 bases, J lost 3 bases, and 6 bases lay in between. Germline V lookup: CDR1 SQVTM, CDR2 ANQGSEA. The CDR3 is made up of 11 amino acids. This chain's CDR3 is CSVGTDYGYTF. The DNA for the CDR3 is TGCAGCGTTGGGACCGACTATGGCTACACCTTC.

The chain couples TRBV5-1 to TRBJ2-7; D may be TRBD1 or TRBD2 (6 bases each). Germline V CDR1 and CDR2: SGHRS, YFSETQ. The V and J ends lost 1 base and 5 bases respectively, with 19 bases between them. The CDR3 runs to 16 residues. For the CDR3, the DNA is TGCGCCAGCAGCTTGTCGGGGGCGCGCAATCTCGACGAGCAGTACTTC. It codes for CASSLSGARNLDEQYF.

The J gene is TRBJ1-3, the V gene TRBV19; 8 bases match TRBD1. Germline V gene lookup returns CDR1 LNHDA and CDR2 SQIVND (reference sequence). This CDR3 is 14 amino acids long. V was clipped by 4 bases and J by 4 bases; unmatched bases: 3. CDR3 protein: CASSNRDRGNTIYF. DNA of the CDR3: TGTGCCAGTAGTAACCGGGACAGGGGAAACACCATATATTTT.

The chain has TRBV14 and TRBJ2-3, with TRBD2 identical over 7 bases. The germline V gene has CDR1 SGHDN and CDR2 FVKESK. The V segment lost 7 bases and the J segment 8 bases; nucleotides outside the gene matches: 15. The CDR3 is 15 residues long. The CDR3 loop reads CASNSAGPYWGTQYF. CDR3 bases: TGTGCCAGCAACTCAGCGGGGCCATACTGGGGTACGCAGTATTTT.

This clone has just one count. The rearrangement links TRBV25-1 to TRBJ1-1; D is unclear. Trimming removed 1 base at V and 4 bases at J, with 4 bases between. The CDR3 loop spans 12 amino acids. Germline CDR1 and CDR2: MGHDK and SYGVNS. As DNA, the CDR3 is TGTGCCAGCAGTGAATGGGGCACTGAAGCTTTCTTT. This codes for CASSEWGTEAFF.

The genes are TRBV6-1 and TRBJ2-7, with 11 bases identical to TRBD1. V lost 6 bases to trimming and J lost 0 bases; unmatched junction nucleotides: 4. Germline V gene lookup returns CDR1 MNHNS and CDR2 SASEGT. The length of the CDR3 is 15 residues. The CDR3 nucleotides are TGTGCCAGCAGACGAGGACAGGGGGCCTCCTACGAGCAGTACTTC. It yields the protein CASRRGQGASYEQYF.

The chain combines TRBV11-1 with TRBJ2-1, with D possibly matching TRBD2 (6 bases). Germline V lookup: CDR1 SGHAT, CDR2 FQDESV (reference sequence). The CDR3 covers 15 residues. V was shortened by 0 bases and J by 6 bases, with 12 bases between the two germline ends. For the CDR3, the DNA is TGTGCCAGCAGCTTAGCGTTCCAGGGACTCAATGAGCAGTTCTTC. It translates to CASSLAFQGLNEQFF.

This clone was seen once. The rearrangement links TRBV10-3 to TRBJ1-4; D is possibly TRBD1 (5 bases). The CDR3 has 15 amino acids. Germline CDR1 and CDR2: ENHRY and SYGVKD. The V and J ends lost 3 bases and 5 bases respectively, with 13 bases between them. As DNA, the CDR3 is TGTGCCATCAGTGAAGGGGAGGGAGGAAATGAAAAACTGTTTTTT. It codes for CAISEGEGGNEKLFF.

The CDR3 DNA follows: TGTGCCAGCAGCCGGACTCGAGGGGACAATGAGCAGTTCTTC. Its translation: CASSRTRGDNEQFF. The chain couples TRBV6-5 to TRBJ2-1, with D perhaps matching TRBD1 or TRBD2 (5 bases each). Germline V gene sequence: CDR1 MNHEY, CDR2 SVGAGI. V was shortened by 6 bases and J by 5 bases, with 14 bases between the two germline ends. The CDR3 consists of 14 residues.

The chain employs TRBV12-5 and TRBJ2-2; 7 nucleotides match TRBD1. The V segment lost 1 base and the J segment 4 bases; nucleotides outside the gene matches: 3. This CDR3 spans 15 amino acids. Germline CDR1 reads LGHNT; CDR2 reads FRNRAP. The chain's CDR3 is CASGLDTGVTGELFF. CDR3 bases: TGTGCTAGTGGTTTGGACACAGGGGTCACCGGGGAGCTGTTTTTT.

Written as DNA, the CDR3 is TGCGCCAGCAGCTTATACGGACAGAGCTCTGGGGCCAACGTCCTGACTTTC. Protein sequence: CASSLYGQSSGANVLTF. The J gene is TRBJ2-6, the V gene TRBV5-1, with a possible D match to TRBD1 (6 bases). The CDR3 covers 17 residues. Germline loops: CDR1 SGHRS, CDR2 YFSETQ. Trimming pared 2 bases from V and 0 bases from J, leaving 12 bases between.

This clone was recorded a few times. This chain connects TRBV15 to TRBJ1-2; the D is unclear. CDR1 is LNHNV and CDR2 is YYDKDF in the germline V gene (reference sequence). This CDR3 has 13 amino acids. Trimming removed 3 bases from V and 6 bases from J, with 11 bases in between. In nucleotides, the CDR3 is TGTGCCACCAGCAGGGGGTTGGTTGATGGCTACACCTTC. Translation: CATSRGLVDGYTF.

The chain combines TRBV4-3 with TRBJ2-1; D uncertain. The V end lost 1 base, the J end lost 3 bases, and 13 bases lay between the germline ends. CDR1 and CDR2 (germline): LGHNA, YSLEER. There are 16 residues in the CDR3. CDR3 coding DNA: TGCGCCAGCAGCCAAGTCCGTCTTCGAAGCTACAATGAGCAGTTCTTC. Its translation: CASSQVRLRSYNEQFF.

This clone was detected only a few times. DNA for the CDR3: TGTGCCAGCAGTTCTCCCGGGACAGGGGGCGGCACGCAGTATTTT. Translation: CASSSPGTGGGTQYF. V usage is TRBV28 and J usage is TRBJ2-3; 12 nucleotides align to TRBD1. The CDR3 covers 15 residues. Germline V gene lookup returns CDR1 MDHEN and CDR2 SYDVKM. Losses at the gene ends were 4 bases for V and 9 bases for J; bases not matched to a gene: 8.

The chain is built from TRBV5-1 and TRBJ2-3; no clear D. V shed 5 bases and J shed 2 bases, with 15 bases lying between them. Germline assignment: CDR1 SGHRS and CDR2 YFSETQ. This CDR3 comprises 15 residues. The CDR3 sequence is CASRAKLFPTDTQYF. As DNA, the CDR3 is TGCGCCAGCAGGGCTAAGCTTTTCCCCACAGATACGCAGTATTTT.

V usage is TRBV28 and J usage is TRBJ1-2; D is undetermined. Germline CDR1 reads MDHEN; CDR2 reads SYDVKM. V lost 3 bases and J lost 5, with 7 bases in between. This CDR3 has 12 amino acids. CDR3 in amino acids: CASSLAGYGYTF. Written as DNA, the CDR3 is TGTGCCAGCAGTTTGGCAGGTTATGGCTACACCTTC.

On this clone itself: Within the sample, other DNA sequences also encode this same CDR3. V and J are TRBV29-1 and TRBJ2-3; possibly TRBD2 for D (5 bases). CDR1 and CDR2 from the germline V gene are SQVTM and ANQGSEA. The CDR3 runs 14 residues. The V gene lost 6 bases and the J gene lost 6 bases, with 19 bases spanning the gap. The CDR3 DNA follows: TGCAGCGTGTCCCTAGCATCCGGGGTGGATACGCAGTATTTT. It yields the protein CSVSLASGVDTQYF.

The V and J genes are TRBV2 and TRBJ2-7; D gene uncertain. V lost 4 bases to trimming and J lost 2 bases, with 18 bases between them. The length of the CDR3 is 16 residues. Germline CDR1 is SNHLY and CDR2 is FYNNEI. The CDR3 protein is CASSVSASVLPYEQYF. The CDR3 coding sequence is TGTGCCAGCAGTGTATCGGCGTCAGTGCTGCCCTACGAGCAGTACTTC.

This chain links TRBV6-1 with TRBJ2-7, with 7 bases that match TRBD2. CDR3 length: 13 residues. Losses at the gene ends were 8 bases for V and 2 bases for J; bases not matched to a gene: 6. Germline CDR1 is MNHNS and CDR2 is SASEGT. The CDR3 loop reads CASRASGTYEQYF. CDR3 sequence (DNA): TGTGCCAGCCGGGCTAGCGGCACCTACGAGCAGTACTTC.

This rearrangement joins TRBV6-6 to TRBJ1-2; possible D gene TRBD1, 5 bases. CDR3 length equals 15 residues. V gave up 8 bases and J gave up 0 bases, with 16 bases separating them. The germline CDR1 and CDR2 sequences are MNHNY and SVGAGI (reference sequence). The chain's CDR3 is CASDLRQSTNYGYTF. The CDR3 nucleotides are TGTGCCAGCGATTTAAGACAGAGTACTAACTATGGCTACACCTTC.

The genes are TRBV10-1 and TRBJ2-2; 11 nucleotides match TRBD2. V gave up 3 bases and J gave up 5 bases; unmatched junction bases: 2. Germline V gene lookup returns CDR1 WNHNN and CDR2 SYGVQD (reference sequence). The CDR3 is made up of 15 amino acids. The DNA for the CDR3 is TGCGCCAGCAGTGATCTAGCGGGAGGAACCGGGGAGCTGTTTTTT. Translation: CASSDLAGGTGELFF.

The chain joins TRBV7-8 to TRBJ1-6, with D perhaps TRBD1 (5 bases). The germline V and J ends were trimmed by 5 bases and 7 bases, with 15 bases remaining between them. The germline V gene has CDR1 SGHVS and CDR2 FQNEAQ. This CDR3 has 15 amino acids. CDR3 DNA sequence: TGTGCCAGCAGCGTGACCCGGGGGGAAAATTCACCCCTCCACTTT. Translated, it gives CASSVTRGENSPLHF.

The V and J genes are TRBV7-2 and TRBJ2-1, with 8 bases aligning to TRBD2. The CDR3 is 15 residues long. From germline, CDR1 is SGHTA and CDR2 FQGNSA. Trimming removed 3 bases from V and 5 bases from J; junction bases left unmatched: 6. In DNA form, the CDR3 reads TGTGCCAGCAGCTTGGGCGGGAGGCCCGACAATGAGCAGTTCTTC. It is translated as CASSLGGRPDNEQFF.

On this clone itself: This likely reflects a read error, since a far larger clone is one base away. The CDR3 DNA is TGTGCCAGCAGCTCGTACACCGGGGAGCTGTTTTTT. This sequence encodes CASSSYTGELFF. The rearrangement links TRBV7-3 to TRBJ2-2; unclear D gene. V lost 4 bases and J 3 bases, leaving 3 bases between the germline ends. Germline loops: CDR1 SGHTA, CDR2 FQGTGA. The CDR3 runs to 12 residues.

The chain carries TRBV7-3 and TRBJ1-1; 8 positions match TRBD1. This CDR3 spans 15 amino acids. V gave up 4 bases and J gave up 0 bases; unmatched junction bases: 4. Looked up from germline, CDR1 is SGHTA and CDR2 is FQGTGA. CDR3 residues: CASSSRTGMNTEAFF. The CDR3 DNA reads TGTGCCAGCAGCTCTCGGACAGGGATGAACACTGAAGCTTTCTTT.

V is TRBV7-9 and J is TRBJ2-7, with TRBD1 matching over 8 bases. CDR1 and CDR2 (germline): SEHNR, FQNEAQ (reference sequence). V was clipped by 1 base and J by 3 bases; unmatched bases: 5. The length of the CDR3 is 15 residues. CDR3 region: CASSLGTGPLYEQYF. CDR3 nucleotide sequence: TGTGCCAGCAGCTTAGGGACAGGGCCCCTCTACGAGCAGTACTTC. Full variable domain (missing parts from reference TRBV7-9 and TRBJ2-7): DTGVSQNPRHKITKRGQNVTFRCDPISEHNRLYWYRQTLGQGPEFLTYFQNEAQLEKSRLLSDRFSAERPKGSFSTLEIQRTEQGDSAMYLCASSLGTGPLYEQYFGPGTRLTVT.

The V and J genes are TRBV11-2 and TRBJ2-7, with D possibly being TRBD1 or TRBD2 (5 bases each). With 3 bases removed from V and 6 bases from J, the gap between germline ends came to 12 bases. Per the germline V gene, CDR1 is SGHAT and CDR2 is FQNNGV. CDR3 length: 13 residues. The CDR3 is CASSLGGGTEQYF. CDR3 nucleotides: TGTGCCAGCAGCTTGGGTGGGGGTACCGAGCAGTACTTC.

V is TRBV18 and J is TRBJ1-2; possible D gene TRBD1, 5 bases. The CDR3 is made up of 15 amino acids. Germline V gene data show CDR1 as KGHSH and CDR2 as LQKENI. The germline V and J ends were trimmed by 3 bases and 2 bases, with 13 bases remaining between them. CDR3 protein: CASSPTEGVNYGYTF. The CDR3 DNA follows: TGTGCCAGCTCACCCACAGAAGGGGTGAACTATGGCTACACCTTC.